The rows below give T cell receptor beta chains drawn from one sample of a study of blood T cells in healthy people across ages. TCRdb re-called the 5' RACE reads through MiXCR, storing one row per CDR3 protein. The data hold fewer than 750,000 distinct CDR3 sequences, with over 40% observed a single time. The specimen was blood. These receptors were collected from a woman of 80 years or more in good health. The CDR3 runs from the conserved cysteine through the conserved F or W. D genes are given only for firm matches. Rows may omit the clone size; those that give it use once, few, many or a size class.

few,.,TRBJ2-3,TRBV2,CASSVVVGTDAQYF,TGTGCCAGCAGTGTTGTGGTTGGCACAGATGCGCAGTATTTT
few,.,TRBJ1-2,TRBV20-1,CSARGPLLNGYTF,TGCAGTGCTAGAGGTCCACTTCTGAACGGCTACACCTTC
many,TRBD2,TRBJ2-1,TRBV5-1,CASSFGAGTRNEQFF,TGCGCCAGCAGCTTCGGAGCGGGAACTAGGAATGAGCAGTTCTTC
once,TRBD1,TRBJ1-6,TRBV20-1,CSARRDRGTPLHF,TGCAGTGCTAGACGCGACAGGGGAACGCCCCTCCACTTT
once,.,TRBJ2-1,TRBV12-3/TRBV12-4,CASSRGGAGFYERYF,TGTGCCAGCAGCCGAGGGGGGGCAGGGTTCTACGAGCGGTACTTC
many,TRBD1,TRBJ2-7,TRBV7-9,CAAGTDSYEQYF,TGTGCCGCCGGGACAGACTCCTACGAGCAGTACTTC
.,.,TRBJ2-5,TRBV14,CASSPFRVEETQYF,TGTGCCAGCAGCCCTTTTAGGGTGGAGGAGACCCAGTACTTC
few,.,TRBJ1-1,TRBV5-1,CASTNRGEVNTEAFF,TGCGCCAGCACCAACAGAGGGGAGGTGAACACTGAAGCTTTCTTT
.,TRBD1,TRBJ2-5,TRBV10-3,CAISEKQGAGETQYF,TGTGCCATCAGTGAGAAACAGGGGGCAGGCGAGACCCAGTACTTC
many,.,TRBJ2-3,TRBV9,CASSADGASTDTQYF,TGTGCCAGCAGCGCCGATGGGGCTAGCACAGATACGCAGTATTTT
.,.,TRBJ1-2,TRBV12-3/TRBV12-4,CASSSRPNNYGYTF,TGTGCCAGCAGCTCAAGACCGAATAACTATGGCTACACCTTC
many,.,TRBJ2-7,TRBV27,CASSFVTGAAVYEQYF,TGTGCCAGCAGTTTCGTCACCGGGGCGGCAGTATACGAGCAGTACTTC
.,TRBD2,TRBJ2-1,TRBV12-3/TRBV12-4,CASSGLAGNGEQFF,TGTGCCAGCAGCGGACTAGCGGGAAATGGTGAGCAGTTCTTC
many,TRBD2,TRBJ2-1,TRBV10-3,CAISEWRGARDEQFF,TGTGCCATCAGTGAGTGGCGGGGGGCCCGGGATGAGCAGTTCTTC
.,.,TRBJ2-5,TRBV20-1,CSAPSETETQYF,TGCAGTGCGCCCTCGGAGACGGAGACCCAGTACTTC
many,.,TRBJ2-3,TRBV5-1,CASSSGLTLNTQYF,TGCGCCAGCAGCTCCGGACTGACTTTGAATACGCAGTATTTT
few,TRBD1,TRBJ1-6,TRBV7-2,CASRQGASSPLHF,TGTGCCAGCAGACAGGGGGCCAGTTCACCCCTCCACTTT
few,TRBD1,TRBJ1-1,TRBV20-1,CSADRGGGGTEAFF,TGCAGTGCTGACAGGGGAGGTGGGGGCACTGAAGCTTTCTTT
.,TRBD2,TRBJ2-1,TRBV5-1,CASSLGTRDNEQFF,TGCGCCAGCAGCCTCGGGACTAGAGACAATGAGCAGTTCTTC